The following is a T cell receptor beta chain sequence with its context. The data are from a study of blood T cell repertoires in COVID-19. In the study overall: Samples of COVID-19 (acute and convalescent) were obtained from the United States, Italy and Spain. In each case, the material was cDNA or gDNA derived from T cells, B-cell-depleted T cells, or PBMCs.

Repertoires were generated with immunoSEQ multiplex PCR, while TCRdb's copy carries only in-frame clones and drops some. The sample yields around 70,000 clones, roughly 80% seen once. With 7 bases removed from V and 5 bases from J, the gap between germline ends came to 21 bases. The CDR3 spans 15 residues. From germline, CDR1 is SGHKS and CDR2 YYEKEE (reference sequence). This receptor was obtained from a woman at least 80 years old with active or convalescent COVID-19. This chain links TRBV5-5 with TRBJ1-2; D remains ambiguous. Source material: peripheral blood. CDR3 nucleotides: TGTGCCAGCCGTCCGGGTGGAGGGCCGGAGTATGGCTACACCTTC. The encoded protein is CASRPGGGPEYGYTF. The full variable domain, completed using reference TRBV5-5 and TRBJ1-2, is DAGVTQSPTHLIKTRGQQVTLRCSPISGHKSVSWYQQVLGQGPQFIFQYYEKEERGRGNFPDRFSARQFPNYSSELNVNALLLGDSALYLCASRPGGGPEYGYTFGSGTRLTVV.